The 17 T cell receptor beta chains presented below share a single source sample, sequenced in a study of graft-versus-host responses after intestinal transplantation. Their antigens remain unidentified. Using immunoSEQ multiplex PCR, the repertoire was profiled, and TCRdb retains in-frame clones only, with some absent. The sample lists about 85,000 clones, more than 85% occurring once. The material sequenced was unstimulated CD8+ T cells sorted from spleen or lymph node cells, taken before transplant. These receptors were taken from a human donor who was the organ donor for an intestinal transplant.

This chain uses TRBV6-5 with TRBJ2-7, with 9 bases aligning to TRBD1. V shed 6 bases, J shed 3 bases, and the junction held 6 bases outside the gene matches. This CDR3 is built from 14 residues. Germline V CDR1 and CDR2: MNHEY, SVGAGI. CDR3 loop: CASRSRDRDYEQYF. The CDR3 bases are TGTGCCAGCAGATCCCGGGACAGGGACTACGAGCAGTACTTC.

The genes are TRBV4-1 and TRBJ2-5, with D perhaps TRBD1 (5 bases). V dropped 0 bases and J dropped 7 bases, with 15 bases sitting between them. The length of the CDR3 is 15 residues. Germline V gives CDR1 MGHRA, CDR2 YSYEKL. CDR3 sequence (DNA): TGCGCCAGCAGCCAAGATAGGGGCCCTCCGAGGACCCAGTACTTC. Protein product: CASSQDRGPPRTQYF.

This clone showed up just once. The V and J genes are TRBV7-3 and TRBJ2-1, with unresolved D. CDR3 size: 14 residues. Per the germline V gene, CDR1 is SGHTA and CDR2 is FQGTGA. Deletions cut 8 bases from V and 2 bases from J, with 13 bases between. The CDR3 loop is CASSPVSTYNEQFF. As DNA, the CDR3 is TGTGCCAGCTCCCCGGTTTCAACCTACAATGAGCAGTTCTTC.

CDR3 protein: CASSGKTGAVNEQYF. The DNA of the CDR3 is TGTGCCAGCAGCGGCAAGACAGGGGCAGTGAACGAGCAGTACTTC. The V and J genes are TRBV13 and TRBJ2-7; 8 nucleotides line up with TRBD1. Trimming took 5 bases from V and 5 from J; bases not matched to a gene: 11. Germline CDR1 is PRHDT and CDR2 is FYEKMQ (reference sequence). This CDR3 contains 15 residues.

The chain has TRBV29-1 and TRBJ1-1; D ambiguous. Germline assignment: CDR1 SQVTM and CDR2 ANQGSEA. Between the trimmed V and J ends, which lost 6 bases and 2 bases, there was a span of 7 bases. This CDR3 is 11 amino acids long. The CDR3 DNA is TGCAGCGTAGGCCTTAACACTGAAGCTTTCTTT. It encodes CSVGLNTEAFF.

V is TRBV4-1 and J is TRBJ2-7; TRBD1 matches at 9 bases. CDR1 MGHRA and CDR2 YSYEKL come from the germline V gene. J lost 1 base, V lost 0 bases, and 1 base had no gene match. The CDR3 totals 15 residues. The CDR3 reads CASSQETGGSYEQYF. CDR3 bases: TGCGCCAGCAGCCAAGAGACAGGGGGTTCCTACGAGCAGTACTTC.

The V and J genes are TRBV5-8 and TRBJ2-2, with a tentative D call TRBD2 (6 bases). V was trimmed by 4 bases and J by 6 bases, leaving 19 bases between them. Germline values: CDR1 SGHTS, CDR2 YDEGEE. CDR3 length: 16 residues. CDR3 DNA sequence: TGTGCCAGCAGCGATATGGAGGGCCCTACCCCCGGGGAGCTGTTTTTT. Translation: CASSDMEGPTPGELFF.

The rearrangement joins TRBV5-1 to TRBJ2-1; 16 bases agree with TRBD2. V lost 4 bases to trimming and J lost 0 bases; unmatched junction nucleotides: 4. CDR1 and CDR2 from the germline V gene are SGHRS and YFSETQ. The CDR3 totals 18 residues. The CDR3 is CASSPGTSGGASYNEQFF. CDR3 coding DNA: TGCGCCAGCAGCCCGGGGACTAGCGGGGGGGCCTCCTACAATGAGCAGTTCTTC. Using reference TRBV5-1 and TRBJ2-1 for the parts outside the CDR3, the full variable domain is KAGVTQTPRYLIKTRGQQVTLSCSPISGHRSVSWYQQTPGQGLQFLFEYFSETQRNKGNFPGRFSGRQFSNSRSEMNVSTLELGDSALYLCASSPGTSGGASYNEQFFGPGTRLTVL.

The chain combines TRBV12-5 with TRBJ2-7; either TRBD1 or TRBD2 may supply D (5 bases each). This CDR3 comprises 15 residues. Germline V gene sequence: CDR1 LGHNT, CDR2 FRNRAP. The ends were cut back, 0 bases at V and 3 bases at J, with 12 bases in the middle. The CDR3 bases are TGTGCTAGTGGTTTGGTACGGGGACCCTTCTACGAGCAGTACTTC. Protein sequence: CASGLVRGPFYEQYF.

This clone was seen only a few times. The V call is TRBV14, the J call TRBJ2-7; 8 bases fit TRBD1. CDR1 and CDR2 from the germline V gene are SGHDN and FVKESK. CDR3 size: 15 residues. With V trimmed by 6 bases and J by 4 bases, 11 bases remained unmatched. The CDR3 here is CASSYGAGGQYEQYF. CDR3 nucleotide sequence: TGTGCCAGCAGTTACGGGGCAGGGGGCCAGTACGAGCAGTACTTC.

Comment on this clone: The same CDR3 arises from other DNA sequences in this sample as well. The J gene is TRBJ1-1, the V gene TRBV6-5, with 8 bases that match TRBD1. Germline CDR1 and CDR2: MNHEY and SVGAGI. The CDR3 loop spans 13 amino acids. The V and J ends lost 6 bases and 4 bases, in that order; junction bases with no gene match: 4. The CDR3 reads CASSQGAGTEAFF. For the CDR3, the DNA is TGTGCCAGCAGCCAGGGGGCCGGCACTGAAGCTTTCTTT.

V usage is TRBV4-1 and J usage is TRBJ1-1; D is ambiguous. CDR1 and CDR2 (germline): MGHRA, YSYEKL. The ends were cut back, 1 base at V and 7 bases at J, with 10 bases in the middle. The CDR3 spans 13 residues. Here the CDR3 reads CASSQASVSEAFF. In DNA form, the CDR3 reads TGCGCCAGCAGCCAAGCATCGGTCAGTGAAGCTTTCTTT.

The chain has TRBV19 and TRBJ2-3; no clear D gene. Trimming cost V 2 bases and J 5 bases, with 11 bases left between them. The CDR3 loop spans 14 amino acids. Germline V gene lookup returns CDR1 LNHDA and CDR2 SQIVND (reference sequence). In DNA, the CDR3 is TGTGCCAGTAGTATAATGGGTTCCGGAGATACGCAGTATTTT. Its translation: CASSIMGSGDTQYF.

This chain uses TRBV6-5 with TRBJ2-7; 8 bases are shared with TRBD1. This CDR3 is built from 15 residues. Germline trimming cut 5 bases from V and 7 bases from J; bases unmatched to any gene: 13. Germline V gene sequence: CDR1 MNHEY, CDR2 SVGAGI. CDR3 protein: CASSPMRTGRGEQYF. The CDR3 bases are TGTGCCAGCAGTCCCATGAGGACAGGGCGGGGAGAGCAGTACTTC.

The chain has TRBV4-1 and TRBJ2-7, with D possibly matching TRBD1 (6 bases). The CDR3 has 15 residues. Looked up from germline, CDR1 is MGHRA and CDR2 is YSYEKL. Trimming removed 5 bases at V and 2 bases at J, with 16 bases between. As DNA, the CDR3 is TGCGCCAGCAGCTATACACAACAGGGTCCCTACGAGCAGTACTTC. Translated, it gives CASSYTQQGPYEQYF.

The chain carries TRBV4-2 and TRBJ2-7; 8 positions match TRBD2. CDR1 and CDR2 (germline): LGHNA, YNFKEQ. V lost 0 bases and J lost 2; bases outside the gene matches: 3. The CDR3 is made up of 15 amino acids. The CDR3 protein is CASSQEAGGAYEQYF. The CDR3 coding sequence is TGTGCCAGCAGCCAAGAGGCGGGAGGAGCCTACGAGCAGTACTTC.

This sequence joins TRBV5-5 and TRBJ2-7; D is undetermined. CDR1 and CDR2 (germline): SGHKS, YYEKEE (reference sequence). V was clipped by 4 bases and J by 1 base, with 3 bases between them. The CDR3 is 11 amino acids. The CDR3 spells CASSASYEQYF. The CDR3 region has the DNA TGTGCCAGCAGCGCTTCCTACGAGCAGTACTTC.